This TCR beta chain was recovered during a study of human T cells and chemical hapten exposure (TCRdb year 2021). Looking at the study overall: For sensitization, 2% DPC in acetone was applied to a roughly 2 cm by roughly 2 cm area of upper inner arm skin. Throughout the study period of roughly five months, patients also received therapeutic DPC doses to the scalp every week. Patch testing was done on the upper back using Finn chambers containing 0.01% DPC, and results were scored after 6 days according to International Contact Dermatitis Research Group standards. The patient cohort, mostly female, included alopecia areata with under or over 50% scalp involvement, alopecia totalis and alopecia universalis. Libraries were pooled for sequencing, and per-sample TCR yields varied mainly because of small differences in library volumes within the pool. The study tracked peripheral blood TCR repertoire changes in vivo during primary and secondary sensitization to the hapten diphenylcyclopropenone (DPC) in alopecia patients. Patient blood was sampled pre-sensitization (week 0) and at 2, 6 and about 24 weeks after DPC sensitization. Blood for TCR sequencing was provided by twenty-nine alopecia patients at one to four time points (pre-sensitization, 2, 6 and 24 weeks).

The time point label here, explained by the study, means: patch test 1, 2 weeks after DPC sensitization. The label giving this sample's treatment or condition can be read as: therapeutic diphenylcyclopropenone sensitization with weekly scalp DPC. Blood at each patch-test visit was drawn before the patch test was applied. To be eligible, patients had to be aged 18 to 70, diagnosed with alopecia and judged suitable for DPC therapy, while pregnant patients were excluded. Total RNA was extracted from unfractionated whole blood collected in Tempus Blood RNA tubes. Points on this clonotype: The antigen this receptor binds is unknown. Base quality data are lacking; no much larger clone is found one base away.

The full study reports these points: DPC sensitization did not change how many TCRs were above 1 in 1000 frequency, and no evidence was found of alterations in global repertoire structure. Because all patients had alopecia, a presumed autoimmune disease, the immune response of the patients might differ from that of healthy individuals. Patch test score was positively correlated with the number of PT1 expanded TCRs, with significance at thresholds 8, 16 and 32 but not at 4. Compared with pre-sensitization or healthy control sets, expanded TCRs formed significantly more large CDR3 similarity clusters, which is consistent with antigen-driven responses. After repeated subsampling, the strength of the expansion versus patch-test correlation and the threshold at which it became significant changed.

V is cut back by 2 bases and J by 4 bases, with 5 bases in the junction unmatched. Its CDR3 holds 14 amino acids, cysteine through phenylalanine. Of all the DNA, just the CDR3 is kept, 42 bases in frame from base 1. Based on the germline V gene, the CDR1 and CDR2 sequences are MNHNS and SASEGT. Libraries were constructed by RACE. The reads were generated on a NextSeq 500. Library preparation attached unique molecular identifiers to individual cDNA molecules for quantitative, reproducible TCR counting. Both TCR alpha and TCR beta chains were sequenced from each blood RNA sample. The original methods were these. A median of about 87,000 TCRs per sample was observed, with a range of about 20,000 to 700,000. The Decombinator software suite was used to annotate V, J and CDR3 in the TCR reads. For PS versus PT1 abundance plots, all samples were subsampled to the same number of TCRs (28,000). TCRs were defined as expanded if absent before sensitization and observed at least eight times at the 2-week time point. Starting from the raw public reads, TCRdb applied fastp trimming at Q25, assembled clones with MiXCR and retained in-frame beta chains. Rows are unified per CDR3 protein, each entry keeping the most common DNA and genes. The V and J calls come from TCRdb's annotation, not from the publication. This sample lists under 450,000 distinct CDR3 sequences; more than 4.5% were detected once. Under 3% of the sample is held by the ten biggest clonotypes.

The chain couples TRBV6-1 to TRBJ2-7, with 7 bases in between that match TRBD1. The origin of this receptor is a woman aged 50 to 60 with alopecia areata. Some clones in this sample may be carry-over from other donors' samples. Sequenced here: whole blood, sampled in connection with sensitization to the hapten diphenylcyclopropenone (DPC). CDR3 sequence: CASSEPGQKYEQYF. The sequenced DNA is TGTGCCAGCAGTGAACCGGGACAGAAGTACGAGCAGTACTTC.